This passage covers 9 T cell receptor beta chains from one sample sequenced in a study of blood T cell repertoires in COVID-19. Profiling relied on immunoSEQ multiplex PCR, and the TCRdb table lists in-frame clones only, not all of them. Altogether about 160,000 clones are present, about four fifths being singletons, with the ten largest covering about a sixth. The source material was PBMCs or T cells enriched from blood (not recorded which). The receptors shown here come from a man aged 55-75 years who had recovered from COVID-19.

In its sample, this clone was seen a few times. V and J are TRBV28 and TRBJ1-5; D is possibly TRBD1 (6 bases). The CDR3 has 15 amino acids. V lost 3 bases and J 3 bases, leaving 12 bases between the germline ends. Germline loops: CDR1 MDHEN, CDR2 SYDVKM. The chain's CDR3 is CASSLPTGSNQPQHF. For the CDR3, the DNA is TGTGCCAGCAGTTTGCCAACAGGGTCCAATCAGCCCCAGCATTTT.

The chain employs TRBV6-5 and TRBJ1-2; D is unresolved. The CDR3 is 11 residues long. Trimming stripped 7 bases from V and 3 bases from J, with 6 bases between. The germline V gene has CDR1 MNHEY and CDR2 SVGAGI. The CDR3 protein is CASTRDYGYTF. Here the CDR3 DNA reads TGTGCCAGCACCCGGGACTATGGCTACACCTTC.

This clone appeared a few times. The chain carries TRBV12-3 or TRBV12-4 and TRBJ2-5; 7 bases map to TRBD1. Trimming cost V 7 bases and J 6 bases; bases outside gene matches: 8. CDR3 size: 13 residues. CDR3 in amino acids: CASNEQGKKTQYF. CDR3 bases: TGTGCCAGCAATGAACAGGGGAAAAAGACCCAGTACTTC.

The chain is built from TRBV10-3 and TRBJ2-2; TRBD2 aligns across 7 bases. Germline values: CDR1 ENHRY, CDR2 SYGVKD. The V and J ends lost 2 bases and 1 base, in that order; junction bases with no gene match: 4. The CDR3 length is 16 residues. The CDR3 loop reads CAISERTSGNTGELFF. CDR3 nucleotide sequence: TGTGCCATCAGTGAGCGGACTAGTGGGAACACCGGGGAGCTGTTTTTT.

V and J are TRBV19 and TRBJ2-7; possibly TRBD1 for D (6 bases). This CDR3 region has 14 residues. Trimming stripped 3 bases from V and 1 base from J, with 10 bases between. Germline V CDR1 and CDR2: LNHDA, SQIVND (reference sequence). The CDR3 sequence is CASSIHRASYEQYF. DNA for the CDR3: TGTGCCAGTAGTATTCACAGGGCTTCCTACGAGCAGTACTTC. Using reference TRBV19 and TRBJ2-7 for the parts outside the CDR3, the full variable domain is DGGITQSPKYLFRKEGQNVTLSCEQNLNHDAMYWYRQDPGQGLRLIYYSQIVNDFQKGDIAEGYSVSREKKESFPLTVTSAQKNPTAFYLCASSIHRASYEQYFGPGTRLTVT.

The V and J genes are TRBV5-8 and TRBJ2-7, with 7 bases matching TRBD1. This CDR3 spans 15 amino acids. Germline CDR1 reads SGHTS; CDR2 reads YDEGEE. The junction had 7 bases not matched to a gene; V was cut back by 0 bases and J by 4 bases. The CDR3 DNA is TGTGCCAGCAGCTTGGGTCCAGGGGGAAGGTACGAGCAGTACTTC. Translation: CASSLGPGGRYEQYF.

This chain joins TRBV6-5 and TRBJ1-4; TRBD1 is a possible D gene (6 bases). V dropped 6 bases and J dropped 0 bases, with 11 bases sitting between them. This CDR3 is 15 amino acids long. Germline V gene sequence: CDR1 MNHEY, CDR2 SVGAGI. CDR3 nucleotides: TGTGCCAGCAGCCCCGGGACAACAACTAATGAAAAACTGTTTTTT. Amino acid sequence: CASSPGTTTNEKLFF.

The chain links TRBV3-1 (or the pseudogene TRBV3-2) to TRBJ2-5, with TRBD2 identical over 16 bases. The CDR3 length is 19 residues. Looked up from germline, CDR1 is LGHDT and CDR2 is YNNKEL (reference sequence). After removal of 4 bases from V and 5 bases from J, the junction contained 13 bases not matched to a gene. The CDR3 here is CASSRNTGTSGRARETQYF. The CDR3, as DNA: TGTGCCAGCAGCCGTAATACCGGGACTAGCGGGAGGGCCAGGGAGACCCAGTACTTC.

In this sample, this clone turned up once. Here the CDR3 DNA reads TGTGCCAGTAGTATAGAGGGACCTGGAGGGAACATTCAGTACTTC. This gives the protein CASSIEGPGGNIQYF. This chain connects TRBV19 to TRBJ2-4, with D possibly matching TRBD2 (6 bases). This CDR3 contains 15 residues. Trimming cost V 0 bases and J 7 bases, with 13 bases left between them. CDR1 is LNHDA and CDR2 is SQIVND in the germline V gene (reference sequence). Together with reference TRBV19 and TRBJ2-4, the CDR3 gives the full variable domain: DGGITQSPKYLFRKEGQNVTLSCEQNLNHDAMYWYRQDPGQGLRLIYYSQIVNDFQKGDIAEGYSVSREKKESFPLTVTSAQKNPTAFYLCASSIEGPGGNIQYFGAGTRLSVL.